Here is one T cell receptor (beta chain) with its context. Its specificity is unknown. Distinct nucleotide sequences in the sample also encode this CDR3. With 1 base removed from V and 4 bases from J, the gap between germline ends came to 9 bases. CDR1 and CDR2 from the germline V gene are SGHNT and YENEEA. CDR3 length: 14 amino acids. Each cell subset's genomic DNA was divided evenly among several immunoSEQ plates. Original data processing: Sequence data from immunoSEQ were junction-only and lacked quality scores; consequently, filtering differed. Using immunoSEQ multiplex PCR, the repertoire was profiled, and TCRdb retains in-frame clones only, with some absent. V and J calls and clone size follow that table, whereas D and trimming were derived from the DNA. The sample includes fewer than 2.5 million clones, roughly 93% of them seen just once. The data originate from a study of shared clonotypes between healthy human individuals. Study-wide results and caveats: Clonotype sharing levels among donors were expected to vary with sequencing depth.

This sequence joins TRBV11-3 and TRBJ2-3; D is uncertain. What was sequenced was naive CD4+ T cells from PBMCs. Subset in this sample: CD45RA+ positively selected. The sequence was collected from a man between 18 and 29 years old in good health. Some clones in this sample may be carry-over from other donors' samples. The CDR3 region has the DNA TGTGCCAGCAGCTTAGGTGGCGGCGCAGATACGCAGTATTTT. Protein sequence: CASSLGGGADTQYF. The variable domain in full, completed from reference TRBV11-3 and TRBJ2-3, reads EAGVVQSPRYKIIEKKQPVAFWCNPISGHNTLYWYLQNLGQGPELLIRYENEEAVDDSQLPKDRFSAERLKGVDSTLKIQPAELGDSAVYLCASSLGGGADTQYFGPGTRLTVL.